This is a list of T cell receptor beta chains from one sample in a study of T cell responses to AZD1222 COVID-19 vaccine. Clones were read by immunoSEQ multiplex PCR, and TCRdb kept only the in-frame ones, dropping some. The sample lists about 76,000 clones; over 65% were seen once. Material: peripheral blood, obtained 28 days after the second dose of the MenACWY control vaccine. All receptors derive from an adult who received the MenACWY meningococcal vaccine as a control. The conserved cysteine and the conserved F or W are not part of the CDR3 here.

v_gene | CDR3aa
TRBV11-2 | ASSPAGTGTGELF
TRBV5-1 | ASSPDRSRSTDTQY
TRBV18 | ASSPGRGSNQPQH
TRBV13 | ASSLGSGPKGQF
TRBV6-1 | ASSEFGARSGANVLT
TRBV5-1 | ASSISGTGTADTQY
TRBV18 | ASSPLNRGRGTDTQY
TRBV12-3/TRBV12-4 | ASSPRVSGYT
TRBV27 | ASSSNTGELF
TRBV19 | ASSWAGSSYNEQF
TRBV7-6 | ASSLDPGSYNEQF
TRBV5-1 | ASSFSGDYGYT
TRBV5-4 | ASSLGVQGPGYT
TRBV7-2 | ASSLSGGDYEQY
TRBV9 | ASSVGNSPLH
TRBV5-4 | ASSPPYRGSMNTEAF
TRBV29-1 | SVETSGGNEQF
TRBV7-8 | ASSLASGLQETQY
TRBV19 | ASSPMPAYIIQY
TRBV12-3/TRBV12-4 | ASSLATIYGYT
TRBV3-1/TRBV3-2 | ASSPYRGAGQETQY
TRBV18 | ASSPQGQGVPGANVLT
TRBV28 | ASTSGGNSNQPQH
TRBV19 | ASSGPGSNQPQH
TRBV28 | ASSYRGRGGELF
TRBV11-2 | ASSTPRGGNEQF